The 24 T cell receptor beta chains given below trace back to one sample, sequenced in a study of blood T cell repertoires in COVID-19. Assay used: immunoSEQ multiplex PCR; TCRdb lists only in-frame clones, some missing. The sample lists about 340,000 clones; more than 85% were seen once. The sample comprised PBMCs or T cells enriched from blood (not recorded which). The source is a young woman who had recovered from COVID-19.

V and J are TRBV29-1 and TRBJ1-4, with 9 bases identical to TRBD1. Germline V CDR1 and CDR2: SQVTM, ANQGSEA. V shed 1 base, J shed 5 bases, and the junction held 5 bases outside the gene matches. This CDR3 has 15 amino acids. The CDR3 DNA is TGCAGCGTTGAAGGGGGGACAGGGCTAAATGAAAAACTGTTTTTT. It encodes CSVEGGTGLNEKLFF. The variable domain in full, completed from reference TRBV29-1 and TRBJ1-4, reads SAVISQKPSRDICQRGTSLTIQCQVDSQVTMMFWYRQQPGQSLTLIATANQGSEATYESGFVIDKFPISRPNLTFSTLTVSNMSPEDSSIYLCSVEGGTGLNEKLFFGSGTQLSVL.

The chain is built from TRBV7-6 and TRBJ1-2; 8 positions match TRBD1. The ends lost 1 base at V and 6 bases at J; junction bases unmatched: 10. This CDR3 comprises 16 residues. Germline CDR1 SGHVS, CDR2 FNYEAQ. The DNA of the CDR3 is TGTGCCAGCAGCTTAGGGACAGGGCTTTCGGTTGATGGCTACACCTTC. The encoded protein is CASSLGTGLSVDGYTF.

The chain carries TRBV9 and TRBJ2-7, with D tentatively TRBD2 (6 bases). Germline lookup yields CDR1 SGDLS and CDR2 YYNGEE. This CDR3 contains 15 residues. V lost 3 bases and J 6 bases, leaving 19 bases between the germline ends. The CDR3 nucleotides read TGTGCCAGCAGCGGACCGGGACTTGGGGCGTCCGAGCAGTACTTC. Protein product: CASSGPGLGASEQYF.

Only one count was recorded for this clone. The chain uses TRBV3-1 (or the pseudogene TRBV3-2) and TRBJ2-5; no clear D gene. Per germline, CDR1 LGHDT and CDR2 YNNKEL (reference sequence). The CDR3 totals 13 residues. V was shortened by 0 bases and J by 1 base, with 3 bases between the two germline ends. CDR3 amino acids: CASSQDGQETQYF. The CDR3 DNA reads TGTGCCAGCAGCCAAGACGGCCAAGAGACCCAGTACTTC.

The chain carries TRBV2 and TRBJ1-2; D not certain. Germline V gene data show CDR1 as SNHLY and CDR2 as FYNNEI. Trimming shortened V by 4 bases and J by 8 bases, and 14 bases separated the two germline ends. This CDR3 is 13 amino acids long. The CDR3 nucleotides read TGTGCCAGCAGTGTTCGGCAGCGTGGGGGCTACACCTTC. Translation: CASSVRQRGGYTF.

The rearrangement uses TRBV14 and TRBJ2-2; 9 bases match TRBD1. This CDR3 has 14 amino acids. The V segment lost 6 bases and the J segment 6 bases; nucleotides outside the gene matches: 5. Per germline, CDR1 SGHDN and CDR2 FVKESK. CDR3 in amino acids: CASSHTGGSGELFF. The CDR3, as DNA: TGTGCCAGCAGTCATACAGGGGGCTCCGGGGAGCTGTTTTTT.

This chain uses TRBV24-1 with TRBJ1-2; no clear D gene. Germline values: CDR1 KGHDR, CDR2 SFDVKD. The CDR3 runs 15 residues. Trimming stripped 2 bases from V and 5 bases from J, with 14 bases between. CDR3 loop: CATSDSGGQEYGYTF. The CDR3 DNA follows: TGTGCCACCAGTGATTCTGGAGGGCAGGAATATGGCTACACCTTC.

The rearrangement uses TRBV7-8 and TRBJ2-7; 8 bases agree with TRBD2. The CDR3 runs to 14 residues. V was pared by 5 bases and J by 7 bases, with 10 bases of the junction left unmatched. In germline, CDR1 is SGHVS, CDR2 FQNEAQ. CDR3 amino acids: CASSMTSVLNEQYF. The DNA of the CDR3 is TGTGCCAGCAGCATGACTAGCGTCTTGAATGAGCAGTACTTC. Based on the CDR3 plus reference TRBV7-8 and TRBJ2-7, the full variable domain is GAGVSQSPRYKVAKRGQDVALRCDPISGHVSLFWYQQALGQGPEFLTYFQNEAQLDKSGLPSDRFFAERPEGSVSTLKIQRTQQEDSAVYLCASSMTSVLNEQYFGPGTRLTVT.

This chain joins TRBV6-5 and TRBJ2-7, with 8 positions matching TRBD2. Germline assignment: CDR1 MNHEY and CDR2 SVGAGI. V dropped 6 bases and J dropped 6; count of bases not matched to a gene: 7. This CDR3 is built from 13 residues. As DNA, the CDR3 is TGTGCCAGCAGATCCCTCGGGGGGGGCGAGCAGTACTTC. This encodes CASRSLGGGEQYF.

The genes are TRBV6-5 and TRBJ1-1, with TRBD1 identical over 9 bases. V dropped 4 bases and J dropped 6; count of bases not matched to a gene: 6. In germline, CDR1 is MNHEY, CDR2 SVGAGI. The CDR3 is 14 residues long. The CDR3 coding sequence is TGTGCCAGCAGTTCCGGGACAGGGTTGGCTGAAGCTTTCTTT. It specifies CASSSGTGLAEAFF.

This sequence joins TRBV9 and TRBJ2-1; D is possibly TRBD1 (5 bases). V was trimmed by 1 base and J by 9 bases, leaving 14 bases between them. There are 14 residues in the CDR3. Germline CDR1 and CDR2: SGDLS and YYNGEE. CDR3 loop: CASSVQGGKAEQFF. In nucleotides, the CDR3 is TGTGCCAGCAGCGTACAGGGTGGGAAGGCTGAGCAGTTCTTC. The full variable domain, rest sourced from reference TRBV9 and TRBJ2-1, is DSGVTQTPKHLITATGQRVTLRCSPRSGDLSVYWYQQSLDQGLQFLIQYYNGEERAKGNILERFSAQQFPDLHSELNLSSLELGDSALYFCASSVQGGKAEQFFGPGTRLTVL.

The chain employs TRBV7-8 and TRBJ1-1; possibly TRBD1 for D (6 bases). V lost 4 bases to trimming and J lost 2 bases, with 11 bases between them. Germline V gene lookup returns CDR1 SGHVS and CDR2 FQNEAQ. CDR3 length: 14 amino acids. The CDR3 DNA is TGTGCCAGCAGCTCCAACAGGGATAACACTGAAGCTTTCTTT. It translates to CASSSNRDNTEAFF.

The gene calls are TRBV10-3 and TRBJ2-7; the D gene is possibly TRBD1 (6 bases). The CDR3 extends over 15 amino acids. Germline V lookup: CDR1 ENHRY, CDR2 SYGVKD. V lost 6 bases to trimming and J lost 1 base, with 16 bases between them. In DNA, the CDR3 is TGTGCCATCAGGGATGACCGGGACACATCCTACGAGCAGTACTTC. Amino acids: CAIRDDRDTSYEQYF.

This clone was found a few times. The CDR3 DNA reads TGTGCCAGCAGCTTAGCTTTGGGGCGGGAGACCCAGTACTTC. Its translation is CASSLALGRETQYF. The rearrangement uses TRBV7-2 and TRBJ2-5; possibly TRBD1 for D (5 bases). V was cut by 0 bases and J by 5 bases, with 10 bases left in between. Germline-derived CDR1 and CDR2 are SGHTA and FQGNSA. The CDR3 contains 14 residues.

CDR3 amino acids: CASSPSGAGGYTF. The CDR3 DNA is TGTGCCAGCAGCCCCAGCGGCGCGGGAGGCTACACCTTC. V usage is TRBV11-2 and J usage is TRBJ1-2; D gene ambiguous. V gave up 5 bases and J gave up 8 bases, with 15 bases separating them. From germline, CDR1 is SGHAT and CDR2 FQNNGV. The CDR3 loop spans 13 amino acids.

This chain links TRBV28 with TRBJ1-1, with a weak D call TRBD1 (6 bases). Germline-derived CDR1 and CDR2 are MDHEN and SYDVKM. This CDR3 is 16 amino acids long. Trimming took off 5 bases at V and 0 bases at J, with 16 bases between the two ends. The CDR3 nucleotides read TGTGCCAGCAGTCCACAGGGACCCTACATGAACACTGAAGCTTTCTTT. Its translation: CASSPQGPYMNTEAFF.

This CDR3 reads CASTTGGGNTEAFF. CDR3 nucleotides: TGTGCCAGCACAACTGGGGGCGGAAACACTGAAGCTTTCTTT. The chain combines TRBV27 with TRBJ1-1; maybe TRBD1 (6 bases). The V gene's germline CDR1 is MNHEY and CDR2 SMNVEV (reference sequence). This CDR3 has 14 residues. V was clipped by 7 bases and J by 2 bases, with 14 bases between them.

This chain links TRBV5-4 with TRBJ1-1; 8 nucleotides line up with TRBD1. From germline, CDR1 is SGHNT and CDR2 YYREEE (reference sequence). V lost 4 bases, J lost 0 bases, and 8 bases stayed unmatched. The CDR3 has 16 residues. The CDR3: CASSRGTGTLNTEAFF. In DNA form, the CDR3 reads TGTGCCAGCAGCCGGGGGACAGGCACCTTGAACACTGAAGCTTTCTTT. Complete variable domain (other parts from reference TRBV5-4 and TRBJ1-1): ETGVTQSPTHLIKTRGQQVTLRCSSQSGHNTVSWYQQALGQGPQFIFQYYREEENGRGNFPPRFSGLQFPNYSSELNVNALELDDSALYLCASSRGTGTLNTEAFFGQGTRLTVV.

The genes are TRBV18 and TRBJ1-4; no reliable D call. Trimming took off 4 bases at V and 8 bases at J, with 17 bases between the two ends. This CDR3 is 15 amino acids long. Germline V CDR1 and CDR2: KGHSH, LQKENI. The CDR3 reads CASSHAGQRVEKLFF. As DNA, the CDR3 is TGTGCCAGCTCACATGCCGGGCAGCGGGTCGAAAAACTGTTTTTT.

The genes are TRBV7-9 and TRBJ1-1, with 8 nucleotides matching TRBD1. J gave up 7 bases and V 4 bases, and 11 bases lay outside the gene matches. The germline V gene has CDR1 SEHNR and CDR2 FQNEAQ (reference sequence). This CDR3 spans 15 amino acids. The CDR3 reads CASSSNRGGADEAFF. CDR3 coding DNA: TGTGCCAGCAGCTCGAACAGGGGGGGCGCGGATGAAGCTTTCTTT.

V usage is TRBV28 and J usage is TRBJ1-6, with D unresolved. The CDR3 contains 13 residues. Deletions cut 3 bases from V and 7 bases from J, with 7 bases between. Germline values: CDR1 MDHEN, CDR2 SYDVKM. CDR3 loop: CASSFWENSPLHF. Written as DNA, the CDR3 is TGTGCCAGCAGTTTTTGGGAGAATTCACCCCTCCACTTT.

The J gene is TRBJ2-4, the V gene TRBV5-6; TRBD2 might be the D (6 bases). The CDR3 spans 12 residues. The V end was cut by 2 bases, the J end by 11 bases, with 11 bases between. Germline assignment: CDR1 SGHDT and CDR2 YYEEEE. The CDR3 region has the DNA TGTGCCAGCAGCTTTACTAGCTCCCTTCAGTACTTC. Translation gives CASSFTSSLQYF.

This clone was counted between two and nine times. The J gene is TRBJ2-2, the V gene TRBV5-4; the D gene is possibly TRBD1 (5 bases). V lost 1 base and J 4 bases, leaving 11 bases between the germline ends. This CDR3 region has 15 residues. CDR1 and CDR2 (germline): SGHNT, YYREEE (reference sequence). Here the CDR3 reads CASSLPRVGTGELFF. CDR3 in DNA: TGTGCCAGCAGCTTGCCCAGGGTGGGCACCGGGGAGCTGTTTTTT. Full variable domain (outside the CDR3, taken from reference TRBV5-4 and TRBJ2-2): ETGVTQSPTHLIKTRGQQVTLRCSSQSGHNTVSWYQQALGQGPQFIFQYYREEENGRGNFPPRFSGLQFPNYSSELNVNALELDDSALYLCASSLPRVGTGELFFGEGSRLTVL.

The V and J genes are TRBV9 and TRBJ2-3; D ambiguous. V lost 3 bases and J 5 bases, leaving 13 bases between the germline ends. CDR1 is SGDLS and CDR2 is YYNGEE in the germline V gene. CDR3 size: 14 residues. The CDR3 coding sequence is TGTGCCAGCAGCGAAACAAGCGCCGTAGATACGCAGTATTTT. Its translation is CASSETSAVDTQYF.